This T cell receptor (beta chain) was profiled in a study of CD8+ T cells in alopecia areata (dated by TCRdb to 2016 to 2019). Background on the whole study: The treated patients took part in an open-label pilot trial in which moderate-to-severe alopecia areata was treated with oral tofacitinib at 5 to 10 mg twice daily. Patients stayed on tofacitinib for 6 to 18 months and then had 6 months of follow-up off drug so that delayed response and recurrence could be assessed. The SALT score, which quantifies the percentage of affected scalp surface area, was used to measure disease severity in treated patients. The study used high-throughput TCRbeta sequencing to examine T cell clonal expansion in alopecia areata, in both the C3H/HeJ mouse model and human patients. In humans, TCRbeta sequencing was performed on scalp tissue and on sorted CD4+ and CD8+ peripheral blood T cells from healthy controls and from patients with patchy or totalis/universalis alopecia areata. Biopsies were taken from tofacitinib-treated patients at baseline and at 4 and 24 weeks of treatment, and a later scalp biopsy was taken in several of the tofacitinib-treated patients. Clonality in the scalp was compared among normal scalp (n=4), patchy alopecia areata scalp (n=8), and alopecia totalis/universalis scalp (n=8). RNA came from the PAXgene miRNA kit for fixed scalp, the miRNeasy kit for PBMCs, and the RNeasy kit for mouse skin. TCRbeta CDR3 regions were amplified by immunoSEQ multiplex PCR with 35 Vbeta forward and 13 Jbeta reverse primers.

General conclusions and limits of the study: Lesional scalp, especially in alopecia totalis/universalis, showed higher clonality and more expanded CD8+ clones than normal scalp, suggesting antigenic drive. Shared TCR sequences between patients were less evident than in mice, which may be partly attributable to HLA diversity in the patient population. Unlike mouse skin, which is dominated by gammadelta T cells, normal human skin has resident alphabeta T cells that are also sequenced, and this complicates analysis of the scalp TCR repertoire. With tofacitinib, both scalp clonality and the number of expanded CD8+ clones among the top 100 scalp clones went down significantly. Many expanded lesional clones were found to persist in scalp and blood during tofacitinib treatment, and relapse after treatment cessation may be partly explained by this persistence. The treated cohort was small, with a single nonresponder, so links between baseline CD8+ expansion and response need larger studies.

The time point label for this specimen denotes: more than three weeks on oral tofacitinib. The treatment or condition label corresponds to: oral pan-JAK inhibitor, 5-10 mg twice daily. Lesional scalp punch biopsies and peripheral blood were obtained from alopecia areata patients. Scalp biopsies from humans were placed right away in PAXgene tissue containers for fixation. Comments on this clone: The antigen it recognizes is unknown. Within one base of it there is no much larger clone, and no base qualities were kept.

From a lookup of the germline V gene, CDR1 and CDR2 are MDHEN and SYDVKM. The CDR3 contains 15 residues, cysteine and phenylalanine counted. The kept DNA is CDR3 alone, 45 bases in frame from the first base. The germline V end is reduced by 4 bases and the J end by 6 bases; junction bases left unmatched: 8. Library creation used the immunoSEQ multiplex PCR assay. To provide template for TCR sequencing, every sample had RNA extracted and reverse transcribed into cDNA. SuperScript III was used to make first-strand cDNA, primed with a 2:1 mix of oligo-dT and random hexamers. A synthetic immune receptor repertoire was used to gauge amplification bias, and whatever bias remained was removed computationally. Turning to the authors' computational methods: Raw reads were preprocessed for error removal, and CDR3 was defined according to IMGT conventions as running from the conserved cysteine to phenylalanine. Clonality was calculated as 1 minus Shannon entropy normalized by log2 of the number of productive unique TCRs. Whether each scalp clone was CD4 or CD8 was inferred by checking scalp TCRbeta sequences against the CD4 and CD8 repertoires from sorted blood. In its TCRdb copy, this immuneACCESS table keeps in-frame sequences only and misses some clones. Where compared with another copy, unresolved V genes explain less than half of these, and the others have no known cause. From that table come the V and J calls and clone size; the DNA was used to work out D and trimming. The sample has around 13,000 clones on record, around 67% of them singletons. The ten largest clones capture about 7% of the sample.

The clonotype was recovered from a human donor with alopecia areata. This chain is built from TRBV28 and TRBJ2-1, and 8 bases in between align with TRBD1. Sequencing was performed on skin, taken at week 4, from a patient treated with tofacitinib. At the DNA level, the sequence is TGTGCCAGCAGTTCCGGGACAGGATTCCTCAATGAGCAGTTCTTC. Its translation is CASSSGTGFLNEQFF. Supplemented by the reference TRBV28 and TRBJ2-1 proteins around the CDR3, the complete variable domain is DVKVTQSSRYLVKRTGEKVFLECVQDMDHENMFWYRQDPGLGLRLIYFSYDVKMKEKGDIPEGYSVSREKKERFSLILESASTNQTSMYLCASSSGTGFLNEQFFGPGTRLTVL.